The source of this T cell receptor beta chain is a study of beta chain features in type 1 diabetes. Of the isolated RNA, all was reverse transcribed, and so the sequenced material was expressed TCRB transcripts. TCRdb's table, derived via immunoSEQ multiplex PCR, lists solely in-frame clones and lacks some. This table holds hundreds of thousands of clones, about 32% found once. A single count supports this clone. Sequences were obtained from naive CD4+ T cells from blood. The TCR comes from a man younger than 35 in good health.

The CDR3: CASSRDGTGISSGSGNTIYF. The CDR3 DNA follows: TGCGCCAGCAGCCGCGATGGGACAGGGATCTCTTCGGGCTCTGGAAACACCATATATTTT. The rearrangement joins TRBV23-1 to TRBJ1-3, with 9 bases lining up with TRBD1. TRBV23-1 is classed as an ORF, of uncertain function. V trimming: 6 bases; J trimming: 0 bases; junction bases outside the gene matches: 18. The length of the CDR3 is 20 residues.